This T cell receptor (beta chain) comes out of a study of shared clonotypes between healthy human individuals. TCRdb's table, derived via immunoSEQ multiplex PCR, lists solely in-frame clones and lacks some. The sample contains roughly 1,800,000 clones, about 95% of which appear only once. There are 15 residues in the CDR3. The germline V gene encodes CDR1 SGHTA and CDR2 FQGNSA. After removal of 5 bases from V and 4 bases from J, the junction contained 10 bases not matched to a gene. Naive CD8 cells lacked CD45RO, underwent positive selection for CCR7 and left out terminally differentiated effector memory CD45RA+ cells.

The sequence was collected from a man aged 18 to 29 in good health. The chain links TRBV7-2 to TRBJ1-2, with 7 positions matching TRBD1. Sequenced material: naive CD8+ T cells sorted from blood. The CDR3 is CASSVRDSSLYGYTF. In nucleotides, the CDR3 is TGTGCCAGCAGCGTCCGGGACAGTTCGCTCTATGGCTACACCTTC.